This is a list of T cell receptor beta chains from one sample in a study of shared clonotypes between healthy human individuals. The assay was immunoSEQ multiplex PCR, and TCRdb's table has in-frame clones only and misses some. The sample yields under 1,100,000 clones, 65% to 75% seen once. Sequencing input: memory CD4+ T cells sorted from blood. These TCRs come from a man aged 18 to 30 in good health. Both conserved end residues are part of each CDR3. Clone size, where shown, is once, few, many, or a class for clones that have expanded.

clone_size v_call cdr3_aa
- TRBV18 CASSPGQGPYEQYF
- TRBV19 CADSGTGGWYSGNTIYF
- TRBV6-5 CASSYVGQAFF
- TRBV4-1 CASSRVTSGYNEQFF
once TRBV7-9 CASTVPIGELFF
- TRBV2 CASRPTGQDNSPLHF
- TRBV5-8 CASNLPGNTEAFF
few TRBV15 CATSRERDSIYEQYF
- TRBV7-2 CASSLVAAGQGSYGYTF
few TRBV15 CATSREYGNTIYF
- TRBV30 CAWSKDINQPQHF
- TRBV9 CASNSGLSGNTIYF
- TRBV7-2 CASSFGGFTDTQYF
- TRBV19 CASSNKRGYGELFF
- TRBV19 CASSIGTGGSYEQYF
- TRBV6-6 CASTRTGNEQYF
- TRBV18 CASSPPNIRMNTGELFF
- TRBV7-9 CASSFGTDTEAFF
- TRBV7-9 CASSFQGLGTDTQYF
- TRBV7-2 CASSLGPQETQYF
- TRBV4-2 CASSQDWQAGRGAFF
- TRBV5-1 CASSLDDFRLAGVGEQFF
- TRBV5-1 CASSLGAGMGADTQYF
- TRBV30 CAWRAGGSTDTQYF
- TRBV15 CATSRDRQASTDTQYF
- TRBV9 CASSVGAGQETQYF
- TRBV4-1 CASSQSPGLQITDTQYF
- TRBV11-2 CASSPLWGRSTDTQYF
- TRBV18 CASSPLTGGYNSPLHF
- TRBV6-1 CASSELSRAFNQPQHF
- TRBV6-1 CASRDTNNQPQHF
once TRBV5-4 CASSEPGGNYGYTF
- TRBV5-1 CASSFLPNQGSNTGELFF
- TRBV7-9 CASSSGVTYNEQFF
- TRBV28 CASSLERPGTDTQYF
many TRBV14 CASSQGILTGGTYEQYF
- TRBV2 CASSLDLEQFF
- TRBV5-1 CASSSFRLSGDEQYF
- TRBV18 CASSPLGLVAVEQYF
once TRBV11-2 CASSLDRIGEAFF
once TRBV2 CASSEGPTSIYGYTF
- TRBV5-1 CASSSGLATTGANVLTF
- TRBV19 CASSQNSDYNQPQHF
once TRBV7-9 CASSPGQGPDGYTF
- TRBV6-1 CASQGGTGNQPQHF
- TRBV5-4 CASTQGAGDTQYF
- TRBV5-3 CARSLAGQTYEQYF
few TRBV5-1 CASSLNVGYEQYF
few TRBV6-5 CASRREVDTGELFF
once TRBV7-2 CASSLYRMNTEAFF
- TRBV7-2 CASSSTGSEQYF
- TRBV5-1 CASSSGGGWSTEAFF
once TRBV7-2 CASSLAGETEAFF
- TRBV5-6 CASSLGGKTDTQYF
- TRBV4-1 CASSQDGLQATQYF